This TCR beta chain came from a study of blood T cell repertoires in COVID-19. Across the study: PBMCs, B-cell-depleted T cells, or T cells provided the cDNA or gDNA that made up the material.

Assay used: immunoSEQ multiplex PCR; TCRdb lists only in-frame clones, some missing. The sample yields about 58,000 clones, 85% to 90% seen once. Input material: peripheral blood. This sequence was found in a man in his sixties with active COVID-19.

CDR3 nucleotides: TGTGCCAGCAGTTACTCGATAGGGGGAAACACTGAAGCTTTCTTT. Translated: CASSYSIGGNTEAFF. The genes are TRBV6-6 and TRBJ1-1; maybe TRBD1 (6 bases). With 0 bases removed from V and 2 bases from J, the gap between germline ends came to 10 bases. The V gene's germline CDR1 is MNHNY and CDR2 SVGAGI (reference sequence). The CDR3 has 15 amino acids.